A single sample gave rise to the 17 T cell receptor beta chains below, sequenced in a study of spatial heterogeneity in lung cancer (dated by TCRdb to 2018 to 2020). Library construction relied on 5' RACE. Sequenced using a NextSeq 500. The raw public data were reprocessed by TCRdb itself: fastp quality trimming at Q25, MiXCR clonotype calling, in-frame beta chains only. Rows are unified per CDR3 protein, each entry keeping the most common DNA and genes. Within this sample are about 1,700 distinct CDR3 sequences, with 19% of them counted one time only. The ten largest clonotypes hold roughly half of the sample. The label giving this sample's time point can be read as: blood at routine non-recurrence follow-up after resection. The input for sequencing was PBMCs, taken at follow-up. The receptors originated from a male donor with early-stage non-small cell lung cancer.

This clonotype is large in the sample. The V and J genes are TRBV7-9 and TRBJ2-5, with 7 bases fitting TRBD2. Unmatched junction bases numbered 3, after V lost 5 bases and J lost 3 bases. This CDR3 contains 13 residues. The germline V gene encodes CDR1 SEHNR and CDR2 FQNEAQ (reference sequence). Here the CDR3 reads CASSPGLEETQYF. The CDR3 bases are TGTGCCAGCAGCCCCGGACTAGAAGAGACCCAGTACTTC.

This sequence joins TRBV15 and TRBJ2-2; the D call may be TRBD1 or TRBD2 (5 bases each). The CDR3 length is 16 residues. Germline CDR1 is LNHNV and CDR2 is YYDKDF (reference sequence). Trimming shortened V by 5 bases and J by 2 bases, and 15 bases separated the two germline ends. CDR3 residues: CATSGPGTINTGELFF. The CDR3 DNA is TGTGCCACCAGCGGCCCGGGGACCATCAACACCGGGGAGCTGTTTTTT.

This clonotype has a count of ten or more. The chain links TRBV30 to TRBJ2-1; D perhaps matches TRBD1 (6 bases). The CDR3 runs 12 residues. Germline CDR1 GTSNPN, CDR2 SVGIG (reference sequence). V lost 5 bases and J 9 bases, leaving 14 bases between the germline ends. The CDR3 sequence is CAWAQGSGEQFF. CDR3 nucleotide sequence: TGTGCCTGGGCACAGGGTTCGGGTGAGCAGTTCTTC.

This clonotype was counted ten times or more. The J gene is TRBJ1-5, the V gene TRBV20-1; D remains ambiguous. V shed 6 bases and J shed 2 bases, with 11 bases lying between them. Germline V CDR1 and CDR2: DFQATT, SNEGSKA (reference sequence). CDR3 length equals 13 residues. This CDR3 reads CSARIRGNQPQHF. CDR3 sequence (DNA): TGCAGTGCCAGGATCCGGGGCAATCAGCCCCAGCATTTT.

By share, this clonotype ranks as medium-sized (0.01 to 0.1%). The rearrangement joins TRBV5-5 to TRBJ2-7; D might be TRBD1 (6 bases). The V end lost 4 bases, the J end lost 2 bases, and 16 bases lay between the germline ends. Germline-derived CDR1 and CDR2 are SGHKS and YYEKEE (reference sequence). CDR3 length equals 15 residues. CDR3 sequence: CASSRSRDIPYEQYF. The CDR3 DNA reads as TGTGCCAGCAGCCGTTCGAGGGACATACCCTACGAGCAGTACTTC. Combining the CDR3 with reference TRBV5-5 and TRBJ2-7 gives the whole variable domain DAGVTQSPTHLIKTRGQQVTLRCSPISGHKSVSWYQQVLGQGPQFIFQYYEKEERGRGNFPDRFSARQFPNYSSELNVNALLLGDSALYLCASSRSRDIPYEQYFGPGTRLTVT.

In its sample, this clonotype was seen many times. This chain connects TRBV6-4 to TRBJ2-1, with D perhaps assigned TRBD1 or TRBD2 (5 bases each). Trimming left V 6 bases short and J 5 bases short, with 29 bases between. CDR1 is MRHNA, CDR2 SNTAGT, per germline. There are 19 residues in the CDR3. The CDR3 loop reads CASSQPRYLPGRTDNEQFF. The CDR3 nucleotides read TGTGCCAGCAGCCAGCCCAGATACCTCCCGGGACGGACTGACAATGAGCAGTTCTTC.

This clonotype was seen repeatedly, ten times or more. The V call is TRBV9, the J call TRBJ2-2, with TRBD1 matching over 7 bases. CDR3 size: 16 residues. The ends lost 3 bases at V and 1 base at J; junction bases unmatched: 6. The germline V gene encodes CDR1 SGDLS and CDR2 YYNGEE. The CDR3: CASSDPTGMNTGELFF. The DNA for the CDR3 is TGTGCCAGCAGCGATCCGACAGGGATGAACACCGGGGAGCTGTTTTTT.

This clonotype is labeled medium-sized. The V and J genes are TRBV6-6 and TRBJ1-3, with 9 bases matching TRBD1. This CDR3 has 19 residues. The trim removed 2 bases at V and 0 bases at J, leaving 11 bases unmatched. Germline V CDR1 and CDR2: MNHNY, SVGAGI (reference sequence). CDR3 DNA: TGTGCCAGCAGTTACCTAGTCCCGGGACAGGGAAACTCTGGAAACACCATATATTTT. This sequence encodes CASSYLVPGQGNSGNTIYF.

J is TRBJ2-6 and V is TRBV5-4; TRBD2 might be the D (5 bases). The germline V and J ends were trimmed by 4 bases and 2 bases, with 10 bases remaining between them. The CDR3 consists of 15 residues. The V gene's germline CDR1 is SGHNT and CDR2 YYREEE (reference sequence). The CDR3 here is CASSPVGAGANVLTF. CDR3 coding DNA: TGTGCCAGCAGCCCCGTCGGGGCTGGGGCCAACGTCCTGACTTTC. Supplemented by reference TRBV5-4 and TRBJ2-6, the full variable domain reads ETGVTQSPTHLIKTRGQQVTLRCSSQSGHNTVSWYQQALGQGPQFIFQYYREEENGRGNFPPRFSGLQFPNYSSELNVNALELDDSALYLCASSPVGAGANVLTFGAGSRLTVL.

The gene calls are TRBV9 and TRBJ1-2, with unresolved D. The CDR3 runs to 16 residues. Germline V lookup: CDR1 SGDLS, CDR2 YYNGEE. Trimming cost V 1 base and J 4 bases, with 17 bases left between them. Here the CDR3 DNA reads TGTGCCAGCAGCGTAAAGGACCCCCCGGACGTCTATGGCTACACCTTC. Translating gives CASSVKDPPDVYGYTF.

This clonotype was seen repeatedly, ten times or more. The chain uses TRBV4-1 and TRBJ2-3; 7 bases fit TRBD2. V was clipped by 2 bases and J by 1 base; unmatched bases: 3. The CDR3 sequence is 15 residues long. CDR1 and CDR2 (germline): MGHRA, YSYEKL. Here the CDR3 reads CASSQTGLRTDTQYF. CDR3 in DNA: TGCGCCAGCAGCCAAACGGGACTACGCACAGATACGCAGTATTTT.

This clonotype was detected ten times or more. The J gene is TRBJ1-5, the V gene TRBV20-1, with 7 bases identical to TRBD1. CDR3 length: 13 amino acids. Trimming removed 6 bases from V and 5 bases from J; junction bases left unmatched: 7. Germline-derived CDR1 and CDR2 are DFQATT and SNEGSKA (reference sequence). CDR3 bases: TGCAGTGCCACGGACCAGGGGGATCAGCCCCAGCATTTT. As protein: CSATDQGDQPQHF.

This clonotype was seen many times. The chain couples TRBV7-8 to TRBJ1-2; tentatively, D is TRBD1 (5 bases). In germline, CDR1 is SGHVS, CDR2 FQNEAQ. The length of the CDR3 is 15 residues. With 3 bases removed from V and 2 bases from J, the gap between germline ends came to 13 bases. Written as DNA, the CDR3 is TGTGCCAGCAGCTTTAGCAGGGACGCGAACTATGGCTACACCTTC. Translated: CASSFSRDANYGYTF.

This clonotype was detected ten times or more. The rearrangement joins TRBV6-5 to TRBJ2-6, with D perhaps matching TRBD1 or TRBD2 (5 bases each). The CDR3 consists of 17 residues. Trimming took off 5 bases at V and 0 bases at J, with 14 bases between the two ends. Per the germline V gene, CDR1 is MNHEY and CDR2 is SVGAGI. DNA for the CDR3: TGTGCCAGCAGTAACCGGGACCGTAGCTCTGGGGCCAACGTCCTGACTTTC. Translation gives CASSNRDRSSGANVLTF.

The chain recombines TRBV7-9 with TRBJ2-2; tentative D call: TRBD1 (6 bases). V was trimmed by 3 bases and J by 5 bases, leaving 13 bases between them. CDR1 and CDR2 (germline): SEHNR, FQNEAQ (reference sequence). The CDR3 runs to 15 residues. CDR3 sequence: CASSFSGARTGELFF. Written as DNA, the CDR3 is TGTGCCAGCAGCTTTTCAGGGGCGCGGACCGGGGAGCTGTTTTTT.

The chain recombines TRBV6-5 with TRBJ2-3, with D tentatively TRBD2 (6 bases). This CDR3 has 13 residues. V lost 6 bases and J 2 bases, leaving 9 bases between the germline ends. Germline V lookup: CDR1 MNHEY, CDR2 SVGAGI. CDR3 in DNA: TGTGCCAGCAGGCGGGACTTCACAGATACGCAGTATTTT. It yields the protein CASRRDFTDTQYF.

This clonotype occurred many times. The chain combines TRBV9 with TRBJ2-1; 9 positions match TRBD2. This CDR3 spans 15 amino acids. V dropped 4 bases and J dropped 8; count of bases not matched to a gene: 10. From germline, CDR1 is SGDLS and CDR2 YYNGEE. The CDR3 DNA sequence: TGTGCCAGCAGCCTCCTAGCGGGGCATAGGGATGAGCAGTTCTTC. Residues: CASSLLAGHRDEQFF.